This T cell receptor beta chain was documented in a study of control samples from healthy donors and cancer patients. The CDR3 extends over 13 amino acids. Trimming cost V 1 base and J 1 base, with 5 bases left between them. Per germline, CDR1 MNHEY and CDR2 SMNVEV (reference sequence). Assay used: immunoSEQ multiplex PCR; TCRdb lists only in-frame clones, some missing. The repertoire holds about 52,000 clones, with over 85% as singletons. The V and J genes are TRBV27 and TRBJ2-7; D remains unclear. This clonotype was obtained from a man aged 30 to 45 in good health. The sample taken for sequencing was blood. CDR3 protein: CASSLYGSYEQYF. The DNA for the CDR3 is TGTGCCAGCAGTTTATACGGGTCCTACGAGCAGTACTTC.